These 21 T cell receptor beta chains came from one sample sequenced in a study of neoadjuvant anti-PD-1 for oral cavity cancer. Some clones are missing from TCRdb's copy, which holds only in-frame ones; the method was immunoSEQ multiplex PCR. The sample comprises 75,000 to 100,000 clones, about 80% of which are singletons, and around 3.1% rests with the top ten. The sequencing here drew on PBMCs, taken before nivolumab (anti-PD-1) treatment. These receptor sequences come from a person between 40 and 79 years old with oral cavity squamous cell carcinoma.

The gene calls are TRBV29-1 and TRBJ2-3, with D perhaps TRBD2 (6 bases). Germline V gene sequence: CDR1 SQVTM, CDR2 ANQGSEA. V was cut by 5 bases and J by 2 bases, with 14 bases left in between. The CDR3 has 14 residues. This CDR3 is CSVMLAKNTDTQYF. CDR3 in DNA: TGCAGCGTTATGCTAGCGAAGAACACAGATACGCAGTATTTT.

This clone was seen once. The CDR3 DNA sequence: TGTGCCAGCAGCCGCGGAGGGTTGGAGGCTGGCTACACCTTC. It is translated as CASSRGGLEAGYTF. This chain uses TRBV6-5 with TRBJ1-2; D is undetermined. The CDR3 runs 14 residues. CDR1 is MNHEY, CDR2 SVGAGI, per germline. The germline V and J ends were trimmed by 6 bases and 7 bases, with 18 bases remaining between them.

This clone was counted between two and nine times. The CDR3 region is CASSPQGDPGANVLTF. CDR3 DNA: TGTGCCAGCAGTCCCCAAGGGGACCCTGGGGCCAACGTCCTGACTTTC. The chain has TRBV27 and TRBJ2-6; D might be TRBD1 or TRBD2, each matching 5 bases. The V end lost 5 bases, the J end lost 2 bases, and 13 bases lay between the germline ends. CDR1 is MNHEY, CDR2 SMNVEV, per germline (reference sequence). The CDR3 is 16 residues long.

The chain has TRBV10-2 and TRBJ2-3; no clear D gene. Per germline, CDR1 WSHSY and CDR2 SAAADI. The CDR3 length is 12 residues. V lost 0 bases, J lost 8 bases, and 6 bases lay in between. This chain's CDR3 is CASSESGGTQYF. The CDR3 DNA reads as TGCGCCAGCAGTGAGTCGGGTGGTACGCAGTATTTT.

This clone was counted only a few times. The rearrangement links TRBV5-1 to TRBJ2-5; 8 bases fit TRBD2. Germline assignment: CDR1 SGHRS and CDR2 YFSETQ. The length of the CDR3 is 14 residues. Germline trimming cut 1 base from V and 5 bases from J; bases unmatched to any gene: 4. The CDR3 DNA sequence: TGCGCCAGCAGCTTGTCGGCTAGCGGGGAGACCCAGTACTTC. It yields the protein CASSLSASGETQYF.

The chain joins TRBV25-1 to TRBJ2-5, with a weak D call TRBD2 (6 bases). V lost 6 bases, J lost 1 base, and 15 bases lay in between. The CDR3 covers 15 residues. Germline lookup yields CDR1 MGHDK and CDR2 SYGVNS. Here the CDR3 reads CASSHPLGGQETQYF. DNA for the CDR3: TGTGCCAGCAGCCATCCCCTCGGGGGCCAAGAGACCCAGTACTTC. Drawing the rest from reference TRBV25-1 and TRBJ2-5, the complete variable domain is EADIYQTPRYLVIGTGKKITLECSQTMGHDKMYWYQQDPGMELHLIHYSYGVNSTEKGDLSSESTVSRIRTEHFPLTLESARPSHTSQYLCASSHPLGGQETQYFGPGTRLLVL.

The chain has TRBV6-5 and TRBJ2-7, with D perhaps matching TRBD2 (5 bases). CDR1 and CDR2 from the germline V gene are MNHEY and SVGAGI. The CDR3 is made up of 12 amino acids. The germline V and J ends were trimmed by 4 bases and 9 bases, with 13 bases remaining between them. The CDR3 DNA follows: TGTGCCAGCAGTTCGGTGGGCGGGTGGCAGTACTTC. Amino acid sequence: CASSSVGGWQYF.

The genes are TRBV29-1 and TRBJ1-2; 10 bases are shared with TRBD1. CDR3 length equals 14 residues. The trim removed 3 bases at V and 4 bases at J, leaving 5 bases unmatched. Germline lookup yields CDR1 SQVTM and CDR2 ANQGSEA. CDR3 residues: CSVEGTGVSYGYTF. The DNA for the CDR3 is TGCAGCGTTGAGGGGACAGGGGTCAGCTATGGCTACACCTTC.

This clone was seen more than once but under ten times. V and J are TRBV6-1 and TRBJ1-1; D is perhaps TRBD1 (6 bases). Trimming cost V 2 bases and J 0 bases, with 10 bases left between them. The CDR3 consists of 15 residues. Germline CDR1 MNHNS, CDR2 SASEGT. This chain's CDR3 is CASSESWTVNTEAFF. Written as DNA, the CDR3 is TGTGCCAGCAGTGAATCGTGGACAGTGAACACTGAAGCTTTCTTT.

The V and J genes are TRBV7-3 and TRBJ2-3; D is unresolved. Trimming cost V 5 bases and J 0 bases, with 6 bases left between them. This CDR3 region has 13 residues. CDR1 and CDR2 (germline): SGHTA, FQGTGA. The CDR3: CASSAQSTDTQYF. Here the CDR3 DNA reads TGTGCCAGCAGCGCCCAGAGCACAGATACGCAGTATTTT.

This chain links TRBV21-1 with TRBJ2-7; TRBD1 is the table's D call and was not checked against the DNA. TRBV21-1 is a documented pseudogene. CDR3 length: 16 amino acids. CDR3 residues: CASSPEKDRMVYEQYF. CDR3 nucleotide sequence: TGTGCCAGCAGCCCAGAAAAGGACAGGATGGTGTACGAGCAGTACTTC.

J is TRBJ2-7 and V is TRBV5-1, with D unresolved. The germline V gene has CDR1 SGHRS and CDR2 YFSETQ. The V end lost 0 bases, the J end lost 7 bases, and 8 bases lay between the germline ends. The CDR3 has 12 amino acids. The CDR3 nucleotides are TGCGCCAGCAGCTTGGTGGCAGAAGAGCAGTACTTC. As protein: CASSLVAEEQYF. The full variable domain, rest sourced from reference TRBV5-1 and TRBJ2-7, is KAGVTQTPRYLIKTRGQQVTLSCSPISGHRSVSWYQQTPGQGLQFLFEYFSETQRNKGNFPGRFSGRQFSNSRSEMNVSTLELGDSALYLCASSLVAEEQYFGPGTRLTVT.

This rearrangement joins TRBV6-1 to TRBJ1-4; D unclear. V was shortened by 3 bases and J by 4 bases, with 12 bases between the two germline ends. The CDR3 spans 15 residues. From germline, CDR1 is MNHNS and CDR2 SASEGT. CDR3 region: CASSDTRGYNEKLFF. The CDR3 nucleotides are TGTGCCAGCAGTGATACGCGGGGTTATAATGAAAAACTGTTTTTT.

This chain uses TRBV5-1 with TRBJ2-7, with TRBD1 identical over 10 bases. Germline CDR1 and CDR2: SGHRS and YFSETQ. The CDR3 totals 14 residues. V shed 4 bases and J 2 bases; nucleotides not matched to a gene: 3. The CDR3 DNA follows: TGCGCCAGCAGCACGGGACAGGGGCCCTACGAGCAGTACTTC. Translating gives CASSTGQGPYEQYF.

The chain employs TRBV10-3 and TRBJ2-2; D gene unclear. Trimming pared 1 base from V and 2 bases from J, leaving 5 bases between. CDR1 ENHRY and CDR2 SYGVKD come from the germline V gene. The CDR3 has 14 residues. The CDR3 spells CAISELLNTGELFF. CDR3 nucleotide sequence: TGTGCCATCAGTGAGTTGCTTAACACCGGGGAGCTGTTTTTT.

The J gene is TRBJ1-1, the V gene TRBV19; TRBD1 might be the D (5 bases). This CDR3 is built from 14 residues. Per germline, CDR1 LNHDA and CDR2 SQIVND (reference sequence). Trimming stripped 3 bases from V and 4 bases from J, with 12 bases between. Written as DNA, the CDR3 is TGTGCCAGTAGTATGAGGGGAGAGGGCACTGAAGCTTTCTTT. It encodes CASSMRGEGTEAFF.

The gene calls are TRBV5-1 and TRBJ1-1, with a weak D call TRBD1 (5 bases). V lost 7 bases and J 1 base, leaving 14 bases between the germline ends. Germline loops: CDR1 SGHRS, CDR2 YFSETQ. The CDR3 loop spans 14 amino acids. Written as DNA, the CDR3 is TGCGCCAGCTCCACGGGGACCTGGAACACTGAAGCTTTCTTT. Its protein is CASSTGTWNTEAFF.

This chain joins TRBV5-1 and TRBJ2-3; D unresolved. The length of the CDR3 is 12 residues. V was pared by 0 bases and J by 5 bases, with 4 bases between. Germline CDR1 SGHRS, CDR2 YFSETQ. The CDR3 here is CASSLDGDTQYF. CDR3 DNA sequence: TGCGCCAGCAGCTTGGATGGAGATACGCAGTATTTT.

This clone occurred a few times. This rearrangement joins TRBV2 to TRBJ2-5, with D tentatively TRBD1 or TRBD2 (5 bases each). CDR3 size: 13 residues. Trimming removed 6 bases at V and 2 bases at J, with 10 bases between. Germline V gene data show CDR1 as SNHLY and CDR2 as FYNNEI. CDR3 in amino acids: CASSWGLQETQYF. The CDR3 DNA sequence: TGTGCCAGCAGCTGGGGGTTGCAAGAGACCCAGTACTTC.

V gene TRBV6-6 combines with J gene TRBJ2-7; D might be TRBD2 (6 bases). There are 14 residues in the CDR3. Trimming cost V 0 bases and J 3 bases, with 9 bases left between them. Germline V gives CDR1 MNHNY, CDR2 SVGAGI (reference sequence). This CDR3 reads CASSYSGGDYEQYF. In DNA, the CDR3 is TGTGCCAGCAGTTACTCAGGCGGGGACTACGAGCAGTACTTC.

V is TRBV6-5 and J is TRBJ1-5; 7 bases match TRBD1. This CDR3 region has 15 residues. Losses at the gene ends were 5 bases for V and 1 base for J; bases not matched to a gene: 5. The germline V gene has CDR1 MNHEY and CDR2 SVGAGI. The CDR3 region has the DNA TGTGCCAGCAGTACCAGGACAGGAAGCAATCAGCCCCAGCATTTT. Translated, it gives CASSTRTGSNQPQHF.